Detailed here is one T cell receptor beta chain. The table came from immunoSEQ multiplex PCR; TCRdb's copy has only in-frame clones and leaves some out. Of some 73,000 clones listed, 85% to 95% were seen once; the top ten hold 2.5% to 3.5%. The entry originates in a study of T cell changes during pregnancy in multiple sclerosis. CDR3 size: 16 residues. V was shortened by 6 bases and J by 0 bases, with 16 bases between the two germline ends. The germline V gene has CDR1 SEHNR and CDR2 FQNEAQ (reference sequence). The chain carries TRBV7-9 and TRBJ2-3; D perhaps matches TRBD2 (5 bases). This material consisted of peripheral blood, taken in the third trimester of pregnancy. This sequence was found in a female donor in good health, enrolled as a control in a pregnancy study. This CDR3 reads CASRPRGQTSTDTQYF. As DNA, the CDR3 is TGTGCCAGCAGACCCCGCGGGCAGACAAGCACAGATACGCAGTATTTT.